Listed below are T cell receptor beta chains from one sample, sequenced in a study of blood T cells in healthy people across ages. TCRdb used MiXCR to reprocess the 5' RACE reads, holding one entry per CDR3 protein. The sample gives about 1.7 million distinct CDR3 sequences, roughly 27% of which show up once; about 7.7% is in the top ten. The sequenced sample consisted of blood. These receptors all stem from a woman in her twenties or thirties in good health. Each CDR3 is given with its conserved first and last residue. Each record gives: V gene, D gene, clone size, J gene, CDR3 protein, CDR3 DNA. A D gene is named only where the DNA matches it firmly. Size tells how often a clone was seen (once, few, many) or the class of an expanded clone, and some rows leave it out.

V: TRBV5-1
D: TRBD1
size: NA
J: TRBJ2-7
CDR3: CASSAPRQGVYEQYF
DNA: TGCGCCAGCAGCGCTCCCCGACAGGGGGTCTACGAGCAGTACTTC

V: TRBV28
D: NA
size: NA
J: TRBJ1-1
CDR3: CASRTGTPREDTEAFF
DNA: TGTGCCAGCAGGACCGGGACACCCCGTGAGGACACTGAAGCTTTCTTT

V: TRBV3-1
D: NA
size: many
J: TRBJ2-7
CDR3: CASSQRTYEQYF
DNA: TGTGCCAGCAGCCAAAGAACCTACGAGCAGTACTTC

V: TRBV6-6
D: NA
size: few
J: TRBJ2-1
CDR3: CASRSGRDYNEQFF
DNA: TGTGCCAGTCGGTCCGGGAGAGACTACAATGAGCAGTTCTTC

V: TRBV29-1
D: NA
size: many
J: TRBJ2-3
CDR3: CSVGRDTQYF
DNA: TGCAGCGTTGGGAGGGATACGCAGTATTTT

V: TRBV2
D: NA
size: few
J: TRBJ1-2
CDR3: CASRDPGDTF
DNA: TGTGCCAGCAGGGACCCTGGGGACACCTTC

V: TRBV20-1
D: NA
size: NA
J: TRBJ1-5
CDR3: CSARSSTGRNQPQHF
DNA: TGCAGTGCTAGAAGCAGCACGGGTCGCAATCAGCCCCAGCATTTT

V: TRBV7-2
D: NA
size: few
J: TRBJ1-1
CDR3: CASSLAGTQDTEAFF
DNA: TGTGCCAGCAGCTTAGCGGGGACTCAGGACACTGAAGCTTTCTTT

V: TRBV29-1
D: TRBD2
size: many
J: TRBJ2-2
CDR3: CSVKSERGDGGELFF
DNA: TGCAGCGTTAAGTCGGAGCGGGGGGATGGCGGGGAGCTGTTTTTT

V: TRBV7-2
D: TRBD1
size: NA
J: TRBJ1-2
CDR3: CASSLVGTGTDYGYTF
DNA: TGTGCCAGCAGCTTAGTCGGAACCGGGACAGACTATGGCTACACCTTC

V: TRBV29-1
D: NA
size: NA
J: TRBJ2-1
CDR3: CSTDPGGFSYNEQFF
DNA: TGCAGCACTGACCCCGGGGGTTTCTCCTACAATGAGCAGTTCTTC

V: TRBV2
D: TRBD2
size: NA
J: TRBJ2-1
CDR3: CASSEVAPGLAGGPSYNEQFF
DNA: TGTGCCAGCAGTGAGGTGGCTCCGGGACTAGCGGGAGGGCCCTCCTACAATGAGCAGTTCTTC

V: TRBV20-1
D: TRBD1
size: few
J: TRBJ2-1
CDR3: CSARILQGAYEQFF
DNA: TGCAGTGCTAGAATCCTACAGGGGGCGTATGAGCAGTTCTTC

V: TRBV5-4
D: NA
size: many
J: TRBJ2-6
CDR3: CASRMSGANVLTF
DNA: TGTGCAAGCAGAATGAGTGGGGCCAACGTCCTGACTTTC

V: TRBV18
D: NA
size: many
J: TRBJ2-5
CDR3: CASSNLGRVDVGTQYF
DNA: TGTGCCAGCTCAAACCTCGGACGGGTCGACGTAGGGACCCAGTACTTC

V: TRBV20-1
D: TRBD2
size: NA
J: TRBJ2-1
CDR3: CSADRLAGGYNEQFF
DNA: TGCAGTGCTGACCGACTAGCGGGGGGTTACAATGAGCAGTTCTTC

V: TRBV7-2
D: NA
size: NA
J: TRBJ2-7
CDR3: CASSLSSPPSYEQYF
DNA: TGTGCCAGCAGCTTAAGTAGCCCGCCTTCCTACGAGCAGTACTTC

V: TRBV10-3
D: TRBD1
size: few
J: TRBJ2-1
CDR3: CAISGGQGEAYEQFF
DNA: TGTGCCATCAGTGGCGGACAGGGAGAAGCCTACGAGCAGTTCTTC

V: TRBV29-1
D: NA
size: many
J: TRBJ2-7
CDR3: CSVSMVDPRYEQYF
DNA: TGCAGCGTCTCGATGGTGGACCCTCGCTACGAGCAGTACTTC

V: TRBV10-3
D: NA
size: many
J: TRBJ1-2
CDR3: CAISEPGGKGYGYTF
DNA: TGTGCCATCAGTGAGCCCGGGGGGAAGGGCTATGGCTACACCTTC

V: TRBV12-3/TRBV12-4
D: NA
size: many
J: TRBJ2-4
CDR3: CASSSSGSGNIQYF
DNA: TGTGCCAGCAGTTCGTCAGGGTCCGGAAACATTCAGTACTTC

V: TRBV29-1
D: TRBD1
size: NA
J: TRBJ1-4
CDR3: CSVDLDRGREKLFF
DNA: TGCAGCGTTGACTTGGACAGGGGTAGAGAAAAACTGTTTTTT